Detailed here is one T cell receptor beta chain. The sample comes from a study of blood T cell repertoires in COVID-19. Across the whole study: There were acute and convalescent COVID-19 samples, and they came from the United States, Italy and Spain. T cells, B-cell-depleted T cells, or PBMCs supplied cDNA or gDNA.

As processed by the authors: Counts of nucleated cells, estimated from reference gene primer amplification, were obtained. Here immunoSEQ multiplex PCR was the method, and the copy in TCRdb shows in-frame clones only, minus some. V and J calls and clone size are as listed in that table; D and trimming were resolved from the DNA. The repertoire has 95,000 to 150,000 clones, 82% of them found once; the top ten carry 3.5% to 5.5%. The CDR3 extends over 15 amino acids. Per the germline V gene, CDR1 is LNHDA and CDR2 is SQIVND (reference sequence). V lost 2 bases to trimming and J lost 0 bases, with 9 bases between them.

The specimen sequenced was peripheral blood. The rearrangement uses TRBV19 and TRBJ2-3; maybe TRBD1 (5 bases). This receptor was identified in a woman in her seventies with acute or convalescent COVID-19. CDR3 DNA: TGTGCCAGTAGTATAACAGGTCCTAGCACAGATACGCAGTATTTT. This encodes CASSITGPSTDTQYF. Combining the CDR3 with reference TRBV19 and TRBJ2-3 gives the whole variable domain DGGITQSPKYLFRKEGQNVTLSCEQNLNHDAMYWYRQDPGQGLRLIYYSQIVNDFQKGDIAEGYSVSREKKESFPLTVTSAQKNPTAFYLCASSITGPSTDTQYFGPGTRLTVL.